Listed below are T cell receptor beta chains from one sample, sequenced in a study of T-cell reconstitution after alpha-beta-depleted transplantation in children. TCRdb fed the PCR reads into MiXCR, producing one record per CDR3 protein. The table includes about 830,000 distinct CDR3 sequences, less than 20% detected once. The specimen was PBMCs, mostly from graft donor cells, collected 360 days after TCRalphabeta/CD19-depleted stem cell transplant. These receptors were obtained from a male patient younger than 18 who had a stem cell transplant for acute lymphoblastic leukemia, so the T cells may come from the graft donor. CDR3s include the opening cysteine and the closing phenylalanine or tryptophan. Each record gives: D gene, clone size, J gene, V gene, CDR3 protein, CDR3 DNA. The D gene is left open where the match is weak. Only some rows state a clone size, as once, few, many or a class for expanded clones.

-	-	TRBJ2-1	TRBV18	CASSPVGGASYNEQFF	TGTGCCAGCTCACCGGTCGGCGGGGCCTCCTACAATGAGCAGTTCTTC
TRBD2	-	TRBJ2-7	TRBV2	CASSDSGIQDEQYF	TGTGCCAGCAGTGATAGCGGGATCCAAGACGAGCAGTACTTC
-	few	TRBJ2-3	TRBV5-1	CASSLRANTDTQYF	TGCGCCAGCAGCTTGCGGGCGAACACAGATACGCAGTATTTT
-	once	TRBJ2-1	TRBV7-8	CASSNIRRDEQFF	TGTGCCAGCAGTAACATCAGGAGGGATGAGCAGTTCTTC
-	many	TRBJ2-3	TRBV9	CASSVLGHHTDTQYF	TGTGCCAGCAGCGTCCTGGGACACCACACAGATACGCAGTATTTT
TRBD2	-	TRBJ2-3	TRBV15	CATRKVAGADTQYF	TGTGCCACCAGAAAAGTAGCGGGAGCAGATACGCAGTATTTT
-	-	TRBJ2-3	TRBV5-1	CASKLTTSTDTQYF	TGCGCCAGCAAATTGACTACCAGCACAGATACGCAGTATTTT
-	few	TRBJ2-1	TRBV18	CASSRPGVGSTFF	TGTGCCAGCTCAAGACCAGGAGTCGGGAGCACGTTCTTC
-	-	TRBJ2-3	TRBV4-1	CASSQGGAEYF	TGCGCCAGCAGCCAAGGGGGGGCCGAGTATTTT
TRBD2	-	TRBJ2-1	TRBV5-1	CASSRSGGRSYNEQFF	TGCGCCAGCAGTCGGAGCGGGGGCCGCTCCTACAATGAGCAGTTCTTC
TRBD2	many	TRBJ2-1	TRBV20-1	CSARPGTSYNEQFF	TGCAGTGCTAGACCTGGGACTAGCTACAATGAGCAGTTCTTC
-	-	TRBJ2-1	TRBV4-1	CASSQEWTKGNNEQFF	TGCGCCAGCAGCCAAGAATGGACTAAAGGGAACAATGAGCAGTTCTTC
-	-	TRBJ2-3	TRBV5-4	CASSSPMHWTQYF	TGTGCCAGCAGCTCCCCCATGCACTGGACGCAGTATTTT
TRBD2	-	TRBJ2-2	TRBV7-2	CASSLAWKTSGKLTGELFF	TGTGCCAGCAGCTTAGCATGGAAGACGAGCGGGAAGTTGACCGGGGAGCTGTTTTTT
TRBD2	few	TRBJ2-7	TRBV5-1	CASSLDAGLGSYEQYF	TGCGCCAGCAGCTTGGATGCGGGACTAGGCTCCTACGAGCAGTACTTC
-	-	TRBJ1-6	TRBV27	CASTVSVARISPLHF	TGTGCCAGCACCGTCTCAGTCGCAAGAATATCACCCCTCCACTTT